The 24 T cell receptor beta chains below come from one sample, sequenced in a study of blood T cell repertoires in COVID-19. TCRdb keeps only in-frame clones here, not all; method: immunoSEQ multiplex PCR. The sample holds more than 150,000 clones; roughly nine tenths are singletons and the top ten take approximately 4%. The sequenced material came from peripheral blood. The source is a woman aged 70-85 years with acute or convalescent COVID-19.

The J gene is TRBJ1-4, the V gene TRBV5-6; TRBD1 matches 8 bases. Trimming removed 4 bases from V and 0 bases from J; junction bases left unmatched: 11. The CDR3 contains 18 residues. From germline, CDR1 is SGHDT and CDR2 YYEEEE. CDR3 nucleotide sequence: TGTGCCAGCAGCCCGGGGGTAGGACAGGGTCCAACTAATGAAAAACTGTTTTTT. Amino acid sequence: CASSPGVGQGPTNEKLFF.

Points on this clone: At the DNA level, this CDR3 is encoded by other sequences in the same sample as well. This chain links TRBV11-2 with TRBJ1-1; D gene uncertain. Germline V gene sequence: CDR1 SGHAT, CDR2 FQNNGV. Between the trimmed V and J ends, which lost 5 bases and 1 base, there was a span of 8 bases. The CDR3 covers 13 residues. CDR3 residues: CASSLTRNTEAFF. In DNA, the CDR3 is TGTGCCAGCAGCCTCACGCGGAACACTGAAGCTTTCTTT.

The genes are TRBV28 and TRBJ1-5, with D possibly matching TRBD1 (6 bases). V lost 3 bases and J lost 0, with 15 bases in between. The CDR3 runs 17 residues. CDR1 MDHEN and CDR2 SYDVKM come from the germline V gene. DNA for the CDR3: TGTGCCAGCAGTTTGGTAGGGGCAGGGGTTAGCAATCAGCCCCAGCATTTT. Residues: CASSLVGAGVSNQPQHF. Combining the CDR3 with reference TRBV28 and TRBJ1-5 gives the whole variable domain DVKVTQSSRYLVKRTGEKVFLECVQDMDHENMFWYRQDPGLGLRLIYFSYDVKMKEKGDIPEGYSVSREKKERFSLILESASTNQTSMYLCASSLVGAGVSNQPQHFGDGTRLSIL.

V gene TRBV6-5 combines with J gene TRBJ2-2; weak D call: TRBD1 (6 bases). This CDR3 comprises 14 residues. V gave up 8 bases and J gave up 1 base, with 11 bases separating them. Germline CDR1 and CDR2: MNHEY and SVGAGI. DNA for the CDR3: TGTGCCAGCGGAGGCAGGGGGAACACCGGGGAGCTGTTTTTT. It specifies CASGGRGNTGELFF.

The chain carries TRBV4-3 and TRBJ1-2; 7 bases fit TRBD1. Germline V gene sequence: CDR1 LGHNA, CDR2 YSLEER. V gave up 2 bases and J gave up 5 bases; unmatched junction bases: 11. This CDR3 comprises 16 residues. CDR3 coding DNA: TGCGCCAGCAGCCAAACCCAGACAGGGTATATTTATGGCTACACCTTC. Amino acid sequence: CASSQTQTGYIYGYTF.

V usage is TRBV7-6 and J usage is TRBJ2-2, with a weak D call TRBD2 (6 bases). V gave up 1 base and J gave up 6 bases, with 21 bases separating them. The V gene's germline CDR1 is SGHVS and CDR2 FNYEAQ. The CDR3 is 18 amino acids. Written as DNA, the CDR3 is TGTGCCAGCAGCTTAGGGGGGATGGCGGGACCACCCGCCGGGGAGCTGTTTTTT. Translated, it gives CASSLGGMAGPPAGELFF.

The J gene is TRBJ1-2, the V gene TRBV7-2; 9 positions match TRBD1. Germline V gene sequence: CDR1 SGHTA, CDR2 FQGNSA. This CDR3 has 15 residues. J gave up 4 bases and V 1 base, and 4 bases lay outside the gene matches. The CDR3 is CASSLEGTGPYGYTF. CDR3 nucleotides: TGTGCCAGCAGCTTAGAAGGGACAGGGCCCTATGGCTACACCTTC.

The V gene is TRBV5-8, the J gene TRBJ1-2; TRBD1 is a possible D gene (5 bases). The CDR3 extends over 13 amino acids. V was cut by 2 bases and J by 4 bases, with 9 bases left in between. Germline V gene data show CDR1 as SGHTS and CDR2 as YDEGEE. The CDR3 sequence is CASSFRTSYGYTF. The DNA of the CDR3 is TGTGCCAGCAGCTTCCGGACAAGCTATGGCTACACCTTC.

The CDR3: CASSLGGLNTEAFF. CDR3 nucleotide sequence: TGTGCCAGCAGCTTGGGGGGGCTGAACACTGAAGCTTTCTTT. This chain links TRBV6-5 with TRBJ1-1, with D perhaps matching TRBD1 (6 bases). This CDR3 is 14 amino acids long. Trimming shortened V by 6 bases and J by 0 bases, and 11 bases separated the two germline ends. Germline CDR1 and CDR2: MNHEY and SVGAGI.

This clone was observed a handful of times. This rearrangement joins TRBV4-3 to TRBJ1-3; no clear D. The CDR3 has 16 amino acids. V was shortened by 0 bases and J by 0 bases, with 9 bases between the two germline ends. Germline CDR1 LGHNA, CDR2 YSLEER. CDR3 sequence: CASSQDIQFSGNTIYF. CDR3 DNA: TGCGCCAGCAGCCAAGATATACAGTTCTCTGGAAACACCATATATTTT.

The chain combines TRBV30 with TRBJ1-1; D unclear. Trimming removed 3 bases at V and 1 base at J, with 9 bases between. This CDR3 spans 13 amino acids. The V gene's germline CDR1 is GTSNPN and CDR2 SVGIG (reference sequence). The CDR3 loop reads CAWRHSRNTEAFF. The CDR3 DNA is TGTGCCTGGAGGCACAGCAGGAACACTGAAGCTTTCTTT.

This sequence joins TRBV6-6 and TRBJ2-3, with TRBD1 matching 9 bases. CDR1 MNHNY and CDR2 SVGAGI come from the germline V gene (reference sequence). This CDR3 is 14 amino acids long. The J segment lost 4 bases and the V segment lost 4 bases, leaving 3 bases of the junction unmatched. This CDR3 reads CASSSGTGPDTQYF. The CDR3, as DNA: TGTGCCAGCAGTTCGGGGACAGGGCCAGATACGCAGTATTTT.

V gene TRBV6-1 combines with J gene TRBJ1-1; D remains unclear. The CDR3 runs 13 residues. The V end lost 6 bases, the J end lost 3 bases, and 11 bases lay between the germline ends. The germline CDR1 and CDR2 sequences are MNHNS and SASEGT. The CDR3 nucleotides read TGTGCCAGCAGCGATCTATTGGACACTGAAGCTTTCTTT. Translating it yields CASSDLLDTEAFF.

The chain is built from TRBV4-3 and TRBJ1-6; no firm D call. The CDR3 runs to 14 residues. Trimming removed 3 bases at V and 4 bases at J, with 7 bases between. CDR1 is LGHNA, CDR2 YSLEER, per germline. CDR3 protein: CASSHEQYNSPLHF. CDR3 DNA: TGCGCCAGCAGCCACGAGCAATATAATTCACCCCTCCACTTT.

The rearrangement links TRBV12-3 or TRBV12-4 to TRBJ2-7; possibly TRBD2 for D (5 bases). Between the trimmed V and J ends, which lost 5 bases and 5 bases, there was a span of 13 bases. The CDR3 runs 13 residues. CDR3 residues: CASSPLRVHEQYF. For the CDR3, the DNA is TGTGCCAGCAGTCCCCTGAGGGTCCACGAGCAGTACTTC.

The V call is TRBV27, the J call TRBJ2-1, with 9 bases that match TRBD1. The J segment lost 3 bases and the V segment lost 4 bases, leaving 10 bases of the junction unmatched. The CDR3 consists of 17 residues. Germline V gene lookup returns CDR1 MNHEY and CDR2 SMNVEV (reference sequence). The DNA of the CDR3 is TGTGCCAGCAGTTCCACAAGGACAGGGGCCAACTACAATGAGCAGTTCTTC. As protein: CASSSTRTGANYNEQFF.

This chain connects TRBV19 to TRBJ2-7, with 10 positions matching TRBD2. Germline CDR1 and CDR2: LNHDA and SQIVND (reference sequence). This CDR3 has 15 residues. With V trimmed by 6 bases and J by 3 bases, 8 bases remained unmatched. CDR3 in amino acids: CASSPGLARFYEQYF. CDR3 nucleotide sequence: TGTGCCAGTAGCCCGGGACTAGCGAGGTTCTACGAGCAGTACTTC.

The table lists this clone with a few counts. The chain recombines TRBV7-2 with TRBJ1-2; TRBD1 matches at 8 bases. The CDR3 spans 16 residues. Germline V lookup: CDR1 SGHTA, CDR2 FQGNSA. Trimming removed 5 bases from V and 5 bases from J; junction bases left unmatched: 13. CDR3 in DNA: TGTGCCAGCAGCCAAGGGACAGGACCCTACAGATATGGCTACACCTTC. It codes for CASSQGTGPYRYGYTF. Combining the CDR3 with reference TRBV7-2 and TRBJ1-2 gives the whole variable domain GAGVSQSPSNKVTEKGKDVELRCDPISGHTALYWYRQSLGQGLEFLIYFQGNSAPDKSGLPSDRFSAERTGGSVSTLTIQRTQQEDSAVYLCASSQGTGPYRYGYTFGSGTRLTVV.

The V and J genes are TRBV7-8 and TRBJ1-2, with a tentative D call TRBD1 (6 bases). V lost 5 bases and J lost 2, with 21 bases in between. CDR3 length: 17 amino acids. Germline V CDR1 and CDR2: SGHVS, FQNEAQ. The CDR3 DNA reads TGTGCCAGCAGCCAATATCGCGTTGGGGGGGCGAACTATGGCTACACCTTC. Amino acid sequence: CASSQYRVGGANYGYTF.

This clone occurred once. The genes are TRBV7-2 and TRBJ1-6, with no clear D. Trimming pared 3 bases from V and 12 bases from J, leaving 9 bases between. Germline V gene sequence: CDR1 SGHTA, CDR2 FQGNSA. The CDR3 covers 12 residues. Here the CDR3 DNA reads TGTGCCAGCAGCTTTGCGAGGGAACCCCTCCACTTT. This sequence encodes CASSFAREPLHF.

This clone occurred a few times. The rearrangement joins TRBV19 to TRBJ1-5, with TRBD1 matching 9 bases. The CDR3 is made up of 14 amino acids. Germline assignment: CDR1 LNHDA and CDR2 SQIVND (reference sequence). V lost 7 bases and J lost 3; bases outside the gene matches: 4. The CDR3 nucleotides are TGTGCCAGTAAGGACAGGGGATACAATCAGCCCCAGCATTTT. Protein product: CASKDRGYNQPQHF. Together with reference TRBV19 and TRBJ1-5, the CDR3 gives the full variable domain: DGGITQSPKYLFRKEGQNVTLSCEQNLNHDAMYWYRQDPGQGLRLIYYSQIVNDFQKGDIAEGYSVSREKKESFPLTVTSAQKNPTAFYLCASKDRGYNQPQHFGDGTRLSIL.

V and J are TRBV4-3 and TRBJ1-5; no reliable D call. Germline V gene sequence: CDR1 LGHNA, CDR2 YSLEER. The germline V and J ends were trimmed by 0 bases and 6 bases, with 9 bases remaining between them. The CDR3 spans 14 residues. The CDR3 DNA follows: TGCGCCAGCAGCCAAGATCTGGCAAGTCAGCCCCAGCATTTT. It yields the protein CASSQDLASQPQHF.

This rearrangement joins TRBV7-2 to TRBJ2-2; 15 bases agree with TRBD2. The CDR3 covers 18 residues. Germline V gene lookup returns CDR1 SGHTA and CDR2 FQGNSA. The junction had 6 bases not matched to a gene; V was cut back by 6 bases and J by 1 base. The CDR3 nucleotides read TGTGCCAGCAGGGACCCGGGACTAGCGGGGGGGAACACCGGGGAGCTGTTTTTT. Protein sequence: CASRDPGLAGGNTGELFF.

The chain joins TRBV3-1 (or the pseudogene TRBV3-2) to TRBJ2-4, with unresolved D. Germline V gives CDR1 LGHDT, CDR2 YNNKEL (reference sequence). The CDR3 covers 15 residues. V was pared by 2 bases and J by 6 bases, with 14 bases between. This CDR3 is CASSQSFSAGNIQYF. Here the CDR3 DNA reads TGTGCCAGCAGCCAATCATTTTCCGCCGGAAACATTCAGTACTTC.